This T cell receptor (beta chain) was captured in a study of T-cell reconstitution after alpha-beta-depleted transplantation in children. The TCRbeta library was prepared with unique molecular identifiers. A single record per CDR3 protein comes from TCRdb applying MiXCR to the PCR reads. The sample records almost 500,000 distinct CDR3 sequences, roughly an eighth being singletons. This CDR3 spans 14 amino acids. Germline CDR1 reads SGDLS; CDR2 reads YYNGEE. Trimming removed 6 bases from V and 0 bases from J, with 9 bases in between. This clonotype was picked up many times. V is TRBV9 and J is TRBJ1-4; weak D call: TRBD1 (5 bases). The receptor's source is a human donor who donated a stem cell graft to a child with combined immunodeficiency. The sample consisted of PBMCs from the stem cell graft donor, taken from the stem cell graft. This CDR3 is CASTRTTTNEKLFF. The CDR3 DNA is TGTGCCAGCACCCGGACAACAACTAATGAAAAACTGTTTTTT.